This T cell receptor beta chain appears in the sequencing data of a study of regulatory T cells in long-lasting Graves disease. Study-wide results and limits: TRBV28, TRBJ1-2 and TRBJ2-5 emerged as the favored segments in persistent disease.

According to the study, TCR beta libraries were built with iRepertoire HTBI primers and CDR3-region Arm-PCR. TCRdb redid the calling of the multiplex PCR reads with MiXCR, one entry per CDR3 protein. The sample carries about 620,000 distinct CDR3 sequences, roughly 15% recorded once. The sample holds many counts of this clonotype. Its antigen is not known. This CDR3 has 16 residues. Losses at the gene ends were 1 base for V and 9 bases for J; bases not matched to a gene: 9. Germline V gene data show CDR1 as SGHRS and CDR2 as YFSETQ. Time point here: newly diagnosed GD, antithyroid drugs for less than 3 months. PBMCs provided the RNA from which the TCR library was made. A further study also used this sample, focusing on T cells in Graves' hyperthyroidism and ophthalmopathy. That study adds: It was considered stable Graves' hyperthyroidism when ophthalmopathy did not progress within 18 months. The HTBI set primed first-round TCR CDR3 RT-PCR.

The chain links TRBV5-1 to TRBJ2-1; 11 bases match TRBD2. The sequences come from peripheral blood mononuclear cells (PBMCs), collected at new diagnosis, from a patient treated with antithyroid drugs. The origin of this receptor is a woman aged 30 to 39 with Graves disease. For the CDR3, the DNA is TGCGCCAGCAGCTTGTCACTAGCGGGAGCGGTGGGTGAGCAGTTCTTC. Amino acid sequence: CASSLSLAGAVGEQFF.